This TCR beta chain came from a study of blood T cell repertoires in COVID-19. Overall study context: Sites across the United States, Italy and Spain contributed samples from acute and convalescent COVID-19.

V was clipped by 4 bases and J by 6 bases; unmatched bases: 8. The V gene's germline CDR1 is SNHLY and CDR2 FYNNEI. The CDR3 length is 15 residues. Original processing notes: Amplification with reference gene primers provided the estimates of nucleated cell counts. Clones were sequenced by immunoSEQ multiplex PCR, and TCRdb holds only the in-frame ones, with some missing. V, J and clone size were drawn from that table, and D and trimming were deduced from the DNA. The sample contains some 110,000 clones, about 85% of which appear only once. The chain combines TRBV2 with TRBJ2-2; the match to TRBD1 covers 7 bases. This sequence was found in a man aged 40-55 years with acute or convalescent COVID-19. The source material was peripheral blood. CDR3 sequence (DNA): TGTGCCAGCAGTGCACAGGGGATCTTTGCCGGGGAGCTGTTTTTT. Translation gives CASSAQGIFAGELFF. The full variable domain, with the rest looked up from reference TRBV2 and TRBJ2-2, is EPEVTQTPSHQVTQMGQEVILRCVPISNHLYFYWYRQILGQKVEFLVSFYNNEISEKSEIFDDQFSVERPDGSNFTLKIRSTKLEDSAMYFCASSAQGIFAGELFFGEGSRLTVL.